Below are 18 T cell receptor beta chains sequenced from a single sample in a study of blood T cell repertoires in COVID-19. TCRdb keeps only in-frame clones here, not all; method: immunoSEQ multiplex PCR. The sample shows under 250,000 clones, around four fifths of them seen only once. The specimen sequenced was peripheral blood. These receptors were collected from a woman aged 55 to 70 who had recovered from COVID-19.

The chain combines TRBV15 with TRBJ2-7; TRBD2 aligns across 8 bases. CDR3 length: 15 amino acids. Looked up from germline, CDR1 is LNHNV and CDR2 is YYDKDF (reference sequence). V shed 0 bases and J 2 bases; nucleotides not matched to a gene: 3. CDR3 region: CATSREWRGAYEQYF. For the CDR3, the DNA is TGTGCCACCAGCAGAGAATGGCGGGGGGCCTACGAGCAGTACTTC.

The chain is built from TRBV29-1 and TRBJ1-1; D is unresolved. The CDR3 covers 12 residues. The V gene's germline CDR1 is SQVTM and CDR2 ANQGSEA. The V gene lost 7 bases and the J gene lost 4 bases, with 13 bases spanning the gap. CDR3 in DNA: TGCAGCGCCGACCGAACGGGCACTGAAGCTTTCTTT. This gives the protein CSADRTGTEAFF.

The CDR3 is CASSSQPETQYF. Written as DNA, the CDR3 is TGCGCCAGCAGCTCACAGCCAGAGACCCAGTACTTC. The chain combines TRBV5-1 with TRBJ2-5, with unresolved D. CDR1 and CDR2 (germline): SGHRS, YFSETQ. CDR3 length: 12 amino acids. V lost 3 bases and J lost 4, with 7 bases in between. Based on the CDR3 plus reference TRBV5-1 and TRBJ2-5, the full variable domain is KAGVTQTPRYLIKTRGQQVTLSCSPISGHRSVSWYQQTPGQGLQFLFEYFSETQRNKGNFPGRFSGRQFSNSRSEMNVSTLELGDSALYLCASSSQPETQYFGPGTRLLVL.

The rearrangement uses TRBV6-5 and TRBJ1-3; the D is unclear. The CDR3 extends over 14 amino acids. Trimming took off 0 bases at V and 4 bases at J, with 7 bases between the two ends. Germline assignment: CDR1 MNHEY and CDR2 SVGAGI. The CDR3 sequence: CASSYSPLGNTIYF. The CDR3 DNA reads as TGTGCCAGCAGTTACTCCCCTCTGGGAAACACCATATATTTT.

The genes are TRBV7-9 and TRBJ2-3; D perhaps matches TRBD2 (5 bases). V lost 5 bases, J lost 0 bases, and 15 bases lay in between. Germline CDR1 reads SEHNR; CDR2 reads FQNEAQ (reference sequence). This CDR3 contains 16 residues. CDR3 region: CASSPLREFSTDTQYF. Written as DNA, the CDR3 is TGTGCCAGCAGCCCTTTACGGGAATTTAGCACAGATACGCAGTATTTT.

The chain links TRBV6-2 or TRBV6-3 to TRBJ1-3; TRBD1 is a possible D gene (6 bases). V was shortened by 5 bases and J by 0 bases, with 14 bases between the two germline ends. This CDR3 comprises 16 residues. The germline CDR1 and CDR2 sequences are MNHEY and SVGEGT. CDR3 region: CASSVPLDSSGNTIYF. The CDR3 region has the DNA TGTGCCAGCAGTGTACCCCTGGACAGCTCTGGAAACACCATATATTTT.

The chain is built from TRBV4-1 and TRBJ1-1; possible D gene TRBD1, 5 bases. Per the germline V gene, CDR1 is MGHRA and CDR2 is YSYEKL. The CDR3 loop spans 16 amino acids. V was trimmed by 4 bases and J by 0 bases, leaving 15 bases between them. The CDR3 DNA reads as TGCGCCAGCAGCCTAGCTAGGGGAGGTATGAACACTGAAGCTTTCTTT. Its protein is CASSLARGGMNTEAFF.

This clone was seen only a few times. The CDR3 coding sequence is TGTGCCAGCAGTCCCAGACAGGGAGATAGAGAAAAACTGTTTTTT. It encodes CASSPRQGDREKLFF. V and J are TRBV6-1 and TRBJ1-4, with 7 bases fitting TRBD1. Germline values: CDR1 MNHNS, CDR2 SASEGT. V was clipped by 5 bases and J by 8 bases; unmatched bases: 11. The CDR3 has 15 amino acids.

The rearrangement links TRBV4-1 to TRBJ2-1; possibly TRBD2 for D (6 bases). CDR1 and CDR2 from the germline V gene are MGHRA and YSYEKL. The CDR3 is made up of 16 amino acids. With 1 base removed from V and 3 bases from J, the gap between germline ends came to 13 bases. The CDR3 DNA reads as TGCGCCAGCAGCCAAGCCCGCGGGGACCTCTACAATGAGCAGTTCTTC. This gives the protein CASSQARGDLYNEQFF.

The rearrangement uses TRBV27 and TRBJ2-1; D remains unclear. Germline V lookup: CDR1 MNHEY, CDR2 SMNVEV (reference sequence). The CDR3 loop spans 14 amino acids. The V end was cut by 4 bases, the J end by 9 bases, with 16 bases between. The CDR3 loop reads CASSSPARFTEQFF. The DNA of the CDR3 is TGTGCCAGCAGTTCCCCGGCCAGGTTCACTGAGCAGTTCTTC.

This chain joins TRBV12-3 or TRBV12-4 and TRBJ2-1, with D uncertain. CDR3 length equals 13 residues. V shed 0 bases and J shed 6 bases, with 6 bases lying between them. CDR3 coding DNA: TGTGCCAGCAGTTTAGCCCCCTCCAATGAGCAGTTCTTC. Translating it yields CASSLAPSNEQFF.

The V and J genes are TRBV7-2 and TRBJ2-5; D remains unclear. Germline values: CDR1 SGHTA, CDR2 FQGNSA. Trimming cost V 6 bases and J 2 bases, with 10 bases left between them. The CDR3 spans 13 residues. The CDR3, as DNA: TGTGCCAGCAGTCCTAGTGATCAAGAGACCCAGTACTTC. Amino acid sequence: CASSPSDQETQYF. The variable domain in full, with the rest retrieved from reference TRBV7-2 and TRBJ2-5, is GAGVSQSPSNKVTEKGKDVELRCDPISGHTALYWYRQSLGQGLEFLIYFQGNSAPDKSGLPSDRFSAERTGGSVSTLTIQRTQQEDSAVYLCASSPSDQETQYFGPGTRLLVL.

This clone came up once. The rearrangement joins TRBV9 to TRBJ2-3, with TRBD2 matching 12 bases. Germline values: CDR1 SGDLS, CDR2 YYNGEE. The ends lost 3 bases at V and 5 bases at J; junction bases unmatched: 7. The CDR3 spans 16 residues. Here the CDR3 DNA reads TGTGCCAGCAGCGCAGGTGAGACTAGCGGGGGAGATACGCAGTATTTT. Protein sequence: CASSAGETSGGDTQYF.

The genes are TRBV27 and TRBJ1-2, with 9 bases identical to TRBD1. Trimming removed 3 bases from V and 8 bases from J; junction bases left unmatched: 10. Germline V gene lookup returns CDR1 MNHEY and CDR2 SMNVEV (reference sequence). The CDR3 spans 15 residues. This chain's CDR3 is CASSFTDRGFGGYTF. CDR3 coding DNA: TGTGCCAGCAGTTTCACGGACAGGGGATTTGGCGGCTACACCTTC.

This rearrangement joins TRBV29-1 to TRBJ2-7; D perhaps matches TRBD2 (5 bases). CDR1 is SQVTM and CDR2 is ANQGSEA in the germline V gene. The CDR3 has 13 residues. Trimming took 3 bases from V and 4 from J, leaving 13 bases between them. CDR3 protein: CSVESGILYEQYF. The CDR3 region has the DNA TGCAGCGTTGAGTCCGGGATCTTGTACGAGCAGTACTTC.

The rearrangement uses TRBV6-6 and TRBJ1-2, with D possibly being TRBD1 (6 bases). Germline assignment: CDR1 MNHNY and CDR2 SVGAGI (reference sequence). The CDR3 is 13 residues long. Trimming removed 9 bases from V and 7 bases from J, with 18 bases in between. The CDR3 protein is CASERQGLGGYTF. The CDR3 DNA is TGTGCCAGTGAAAGGCAGGGGCTTGGTGGCTACACCTTC.

The chain couples TRBV18 to TRBJ2-7; D call uncertain. The germline CDR1 and CDR2 sequences are KGHSH and LQKENI. Deletions cut 6 bases from V and 0 bases from J, with 12 bases between. This CDR3 spans 14 amino acids. CDR3 loop: CASSLRTGSYEQYF. For the CDR3, the DNA is TGTGCCAGCTCCCTCCGTACGGGCTCCTACGAGCAGTACTTC.

This chain joins TRBV19 and TRBJ2-7; TRBD1 matches 8 bases. Germline CDR1 LNHDA, CDR2 SQIVND (reference sequence). V lost 1 base and J lost 3; bases outside the gene matches: 5. This CDR3 is 15 amino acids long. Written as DNA, the CDR3 is TGTGCCAGTAGTATAGGTGGCAGGGGGCTCTACGAGCAGTACTTC. Its translation is CASSIGGRGLYEQYF.